This T cell receptor (beta chain) emerged from a study of identical twins. Germline assignment: CDR1 KGHDR and CDR2 SFDVKD. The CDR3 has 13 amino acids. Trimming took 5 bases from V and 6 from J; bases not matched to a gene: 4. TCRdb redid the calling of the 5' RACE reads with MiXCR, one entry per CDR3 protein. The sample has 450,000 or so distinct CDR3 sequences, roughly an eighth seen once. This clonotype was seen at least ten times. These data also featured in a second study, about yellow fever vaccine responses in identical twins.

This TCR was sampled from a woman aged 18-30 years in good health. The chain has TRBV24-1 and TRBJ2-3, with TRBD2 identical over 7 bases. Sequenced: CD4+ T cells sorted from blood. As DNA, the CDR3 is TGTGCCACCAGTGTGGGCGGGAGCGATACGCAGTATTTT. Amino acids: CATSVGGSDTQYF.